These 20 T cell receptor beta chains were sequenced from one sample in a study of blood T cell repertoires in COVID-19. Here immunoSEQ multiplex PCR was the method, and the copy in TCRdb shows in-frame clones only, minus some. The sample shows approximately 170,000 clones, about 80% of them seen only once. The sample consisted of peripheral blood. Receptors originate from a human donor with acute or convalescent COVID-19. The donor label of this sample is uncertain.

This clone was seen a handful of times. This CDR3 is CASSLLGTAASEKLFF. DNA for the CDR3: TGTGCCAGCAGCTTGTTAGGGACAGCCGCGAGTGAAAAACTGTTTTTT. The chain carries TRBV5-6 and TRBJ1-4; 7 bases map to TRBD1. Germline V gene sequence: CDR1 SGHDT, CDR2 YYEEEE. V dropped 1 base and J dropped 7; count of bases not matched to a gene: 10. The CDR3 runs to 16 residues.

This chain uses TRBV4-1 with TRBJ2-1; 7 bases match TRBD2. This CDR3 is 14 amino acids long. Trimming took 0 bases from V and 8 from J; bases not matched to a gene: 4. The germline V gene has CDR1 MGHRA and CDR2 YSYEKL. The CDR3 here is CASSQEAGVDEQFF. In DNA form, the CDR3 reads TGCGCCAGCAGCCAAGAGGCGGGAGTCGATGAGCAGTTCTTC.

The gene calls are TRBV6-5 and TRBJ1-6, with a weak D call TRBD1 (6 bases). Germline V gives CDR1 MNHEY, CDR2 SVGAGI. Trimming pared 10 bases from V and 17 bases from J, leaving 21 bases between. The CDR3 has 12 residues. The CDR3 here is CANLEGGLRVHF. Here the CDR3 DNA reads TGTGCCAATTTAGAGGGGGGGCTCCGGGTCCACTTT.

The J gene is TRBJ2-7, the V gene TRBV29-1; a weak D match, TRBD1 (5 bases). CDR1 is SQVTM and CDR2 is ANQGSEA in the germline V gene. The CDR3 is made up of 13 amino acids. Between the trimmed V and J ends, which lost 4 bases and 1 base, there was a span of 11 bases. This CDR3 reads CSVGQTVSYEQYF. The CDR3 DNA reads TGCAGCGTTGGTCAGACAGTTTCCTACGAGCAGTACTTC.

The CDR3: CASSLYGGGETQYF. The CDR3 DNA sequence: TGTGCCAGCAGTTTATACGGGGGAGGAGAGACCCAGTACTTC. The J gene is TRBJ2-5, the V gene TRBV28; maybe TRBD2 (6 bases). This CDR3 is built from 14 residues. Trimming removed 1 base at V and 4 bases at J, with 10 bases between. Germline loops: CDR1 MDHEN, CDR2 SYDVKM.

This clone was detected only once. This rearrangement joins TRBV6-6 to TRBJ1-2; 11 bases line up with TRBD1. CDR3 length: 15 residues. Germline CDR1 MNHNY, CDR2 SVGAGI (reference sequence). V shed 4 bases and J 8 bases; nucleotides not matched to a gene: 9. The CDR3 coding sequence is TGTGCCAGCAGTTGGGGGGACAGGGGGTCACAGGGCTACACCTTC. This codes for CASSWGDRGSQGYTF.

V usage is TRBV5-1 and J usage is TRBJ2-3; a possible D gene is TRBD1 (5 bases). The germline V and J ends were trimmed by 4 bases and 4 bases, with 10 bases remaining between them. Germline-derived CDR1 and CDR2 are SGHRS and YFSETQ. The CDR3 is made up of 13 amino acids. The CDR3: CASSRGPSDTQYF. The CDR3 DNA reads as TGCGCCAGCAGCAGGGGCCCTTCAGATACGCAGTATTTT.

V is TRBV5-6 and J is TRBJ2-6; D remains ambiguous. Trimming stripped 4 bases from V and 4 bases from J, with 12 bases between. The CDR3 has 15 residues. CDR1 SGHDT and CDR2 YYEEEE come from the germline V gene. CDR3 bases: TGTGCCAGCAGCATTCAGGTAAACGGGGCCAACGTCCTGACTTTC. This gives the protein CASSIQVNGANVLTF.

This CDR3 is CASSRTGSQPQHF. Written as DNA, the CDR3 is TGTGCCAGTAGTAGGACAGGCAGCCAGCCCCAGCATTTT. J is TRBJ1-5 and V is TRBV19, with 7 nucleotides matching TRBD1. The CDR3 extends over 13 amino acids. Germline V gene data show CDR1 as LNHDA and CDR2 as SQIVND (reference sequence). After removal of 4 bases from V and 7 bases from J, the junction contained 4 bases not matched to a gene. Full variable domain (remainder filled in from reference TRBV19 and TRBJ1-5): DGGITQSPKYLFRKEGQNVTLSCEQNLNHDAMYWYRQDPGQGLRLIYYSQIVNDFQKGDIAEGYSVSREKKESFPLTVTSAQKNPTAFYLCASSRTGSQPQHFGDGTRLSIL.

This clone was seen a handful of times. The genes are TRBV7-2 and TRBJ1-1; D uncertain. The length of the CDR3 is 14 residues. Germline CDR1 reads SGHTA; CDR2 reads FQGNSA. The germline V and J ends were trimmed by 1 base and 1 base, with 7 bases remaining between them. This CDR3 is CASSLDSGNTEAFF. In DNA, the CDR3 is TGTGCCAGCAGCTTAGATTCCGGGAACACTGAAGCTTTCTTT.

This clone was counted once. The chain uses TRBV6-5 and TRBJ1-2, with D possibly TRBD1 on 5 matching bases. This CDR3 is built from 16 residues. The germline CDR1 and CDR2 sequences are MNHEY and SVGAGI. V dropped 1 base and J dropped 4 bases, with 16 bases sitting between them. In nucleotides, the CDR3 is TGTGCCAGCAGTTACTTCCCGATACGAAGGGGCTATGGCTACACCTTC. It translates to CASSYFPIRRGYGYTF.

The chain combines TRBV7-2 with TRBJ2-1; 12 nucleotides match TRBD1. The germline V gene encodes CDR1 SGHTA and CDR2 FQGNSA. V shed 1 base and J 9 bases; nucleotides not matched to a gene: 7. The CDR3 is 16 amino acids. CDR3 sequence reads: CASSLGGTGGVGEQFF. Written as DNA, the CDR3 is TGTGCCAGCAGCTTAGGCGGGACAGGGGGCGTGGGTGAGCAGTTCTTC.

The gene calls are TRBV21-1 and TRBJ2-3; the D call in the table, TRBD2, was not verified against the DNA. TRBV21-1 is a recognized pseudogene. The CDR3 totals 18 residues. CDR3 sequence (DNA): TGTGCCAGCAGCAAAGTCCCCGCTAGCGGGACCAGCACAGATACGCAGTATTTT. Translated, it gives CASSKVPASGTSTDTQYF.

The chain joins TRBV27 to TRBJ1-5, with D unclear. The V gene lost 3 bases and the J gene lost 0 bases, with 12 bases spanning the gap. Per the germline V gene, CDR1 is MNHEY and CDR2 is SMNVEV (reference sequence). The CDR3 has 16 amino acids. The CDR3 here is CASSLTPEYSNQPQHF. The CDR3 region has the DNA TGTGCCAGCAGTTTGACTCCAGAATATAGCAATCAGCCCCAGCATTTT.

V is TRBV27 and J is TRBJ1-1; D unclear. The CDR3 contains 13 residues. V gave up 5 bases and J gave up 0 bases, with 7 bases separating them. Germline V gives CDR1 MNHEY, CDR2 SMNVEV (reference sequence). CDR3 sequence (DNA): TGTGCCAGCAGTCTCTTATTGAACACTGAAGCTTTCTTT. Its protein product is CASSLLLNTEAFF.

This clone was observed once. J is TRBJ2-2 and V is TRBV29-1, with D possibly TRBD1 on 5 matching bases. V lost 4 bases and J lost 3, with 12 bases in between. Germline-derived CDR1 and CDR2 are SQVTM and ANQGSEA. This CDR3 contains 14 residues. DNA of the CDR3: TGCAGCGTTGCTTGGCAGGGCGACACCGGGGAGCTGTTTTTT. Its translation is CSVAWQGDTGELFF.

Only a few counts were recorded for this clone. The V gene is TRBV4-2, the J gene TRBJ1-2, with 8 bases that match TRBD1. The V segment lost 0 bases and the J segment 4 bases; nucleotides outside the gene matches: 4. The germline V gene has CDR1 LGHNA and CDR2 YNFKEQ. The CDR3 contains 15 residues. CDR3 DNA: TGTGCCAGCAGCCAAGAAGGACAGGGTCTCTATGGCTACACCTTC. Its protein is CASSQEGQGLYGYTF.

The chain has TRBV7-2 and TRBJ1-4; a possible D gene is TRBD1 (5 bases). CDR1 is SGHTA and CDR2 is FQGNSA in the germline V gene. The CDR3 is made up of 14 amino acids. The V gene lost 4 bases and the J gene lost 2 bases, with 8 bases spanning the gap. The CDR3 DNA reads TGTGCCAGCAGCTCGACAGTGACTAATGAAAAACTGTTTTTT. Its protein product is CASSSTVTNEKLFF.

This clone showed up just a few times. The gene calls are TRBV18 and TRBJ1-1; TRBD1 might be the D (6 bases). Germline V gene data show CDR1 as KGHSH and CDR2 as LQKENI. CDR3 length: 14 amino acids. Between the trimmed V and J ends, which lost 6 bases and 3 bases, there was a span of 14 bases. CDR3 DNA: TGTGCCAGCTCGGGTATTTCAGGGGACACTGAAGCTTTCTTT. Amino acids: CASSGISGDTEAFF.

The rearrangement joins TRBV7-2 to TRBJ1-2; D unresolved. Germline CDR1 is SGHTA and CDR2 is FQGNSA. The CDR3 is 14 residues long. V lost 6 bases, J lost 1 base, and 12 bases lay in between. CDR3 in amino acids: CASRHAGLNYGYTF. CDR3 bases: TGTGCCAGCAGGCATGCGGGCCTTAACTATGGCTACACCTTC. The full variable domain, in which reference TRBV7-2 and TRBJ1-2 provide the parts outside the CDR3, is GAGVSQSPSNKVTEKGKDVELRCDPISGHTALYWYRQSLGQGLEFLIYFQGNSAPDKSGLPSDRFSAERTGGSVSTLTIQRTQQEDSAVYLCASRHAGLNYGYTFGSGTRLTVV.